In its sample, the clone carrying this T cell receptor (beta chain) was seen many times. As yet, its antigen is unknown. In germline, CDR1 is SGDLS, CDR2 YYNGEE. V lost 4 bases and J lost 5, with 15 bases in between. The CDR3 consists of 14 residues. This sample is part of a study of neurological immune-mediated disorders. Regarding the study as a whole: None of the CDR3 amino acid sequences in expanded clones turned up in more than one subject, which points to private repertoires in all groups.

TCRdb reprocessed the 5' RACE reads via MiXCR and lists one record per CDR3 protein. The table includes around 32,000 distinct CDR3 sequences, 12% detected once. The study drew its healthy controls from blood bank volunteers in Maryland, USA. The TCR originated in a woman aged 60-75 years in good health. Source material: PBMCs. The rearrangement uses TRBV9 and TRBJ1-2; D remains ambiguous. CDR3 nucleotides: TGTGCCAGCAGCCCTTCGAGAACAGATTATGGCTACACCTTC. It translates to CASSPSRTDYGYTF.